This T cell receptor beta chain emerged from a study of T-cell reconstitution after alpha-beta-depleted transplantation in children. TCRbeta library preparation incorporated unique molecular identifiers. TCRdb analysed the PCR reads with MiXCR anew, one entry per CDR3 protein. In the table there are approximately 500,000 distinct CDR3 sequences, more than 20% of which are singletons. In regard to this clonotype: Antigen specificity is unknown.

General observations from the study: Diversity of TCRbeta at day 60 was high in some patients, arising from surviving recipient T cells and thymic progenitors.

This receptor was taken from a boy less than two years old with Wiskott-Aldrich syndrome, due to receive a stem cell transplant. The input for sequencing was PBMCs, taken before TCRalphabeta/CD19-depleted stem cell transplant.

This CDR3 reads CAISPPGQPFEAFF. DNA of the CDR3: TGTGCCATCAGCCCTCCGGGACAGCCTTTTGAAGCTTTCTTT. V is TRBV10-3 and J is TRBJ1-1, with 7 nucleotides matching TRBD1. V lost 6 bases and J lost 7; bases outside the gene matches: 11. The CDR3 is 14 amino acids. Germline V CDR1 and CDR2: ENHRY, SYGVKD.